The 8 T cell receptor beta chains below were found in one sample sequenced in a study of shared clonotypes between healthy human individuals (dated by TCRdb to the early 2020s). The method was the immunoSEQ multiplex PCR assay. Sourced from immuneACCESS, this table was stored by TCRdb with only in-frame sequences that have V and J called. A share of the clones is absent; for the studies checked, an unresolved V gene accounts for under half, and the remainder has no known explanation. This sample holds about 2 million clones; about 95% were observed only once. The ten largest clones take up 0.9% to 1.5% of the sample. For the CD8 naive samples, CD45RO-negative cells were positively selected for CCR7, yielding a CD45RA+CCR7+ population from which TemRA cells were excluded. The sequenced material came from naive CD8+ T cells sorted from blood. Sample cell subset or site, as interpreted from the label and publication: CD45RA+CCR7+. These receptors originate from a young man in good health.

The rearrangement joins TRBV4-3 to TRBJ2-2; no clear D gene. V lost 0 bases to trimming and J lost 4 bases, with 12 bases between them. Germline V gene data show CDR1 as LGHNA and CDR2 as YSLEER. The CDR3 is made up of 16 amino acids. The CDR3 sequence is CASSQDVTPGTGELFF. The DNA for the CDR3 is TGCGCCAGCAGCCAAGACGTCACTCCGGGCACCGGGGAGCTGTTTTTT.

The rearrangement links TRBV10-2 to TRBJ2-1, with 8 bases that match TRBD2. Germline values: CDR1 WSHSY, CDR2 SAAADI. With 10 bases clipped from V and 6 bases from J, the junction kept 11 bases outside the gene matches. The CDR3 is 14 residues long. CDR3 sequence (DNA): TGCGCCACCGGATCGGGGGGGGCCTCCAATGAGCAGTTCTTC. Translation gives CATGSGGASNEQFF.

To note about this clone: The same CDR3 can be traced to other DNA sequences in this sample. The chain combines TRBV2 with TRBJ1-5; D not certain. The germline V gene has CDR1 SNHLY and CDR2 FYNNEI. CDR3 length: 15 amino acids. V dropped 2 bases and J dropped 2 bases, with 10 bases sitting between them. CDR3 nucleotides: TGTGCCAGCAGTGAAAAAGGGTTCGGCAATCAGCCCCAGCATTTT. Translating gives CASSEKGFGNQPQHF.

The rearrangement links TRBV27 to TRBJ1-2; TRBD1 agrees at 7 bases. Trimming took 6 bases from V and 1 from J; bases not matched to a gene: 8. In germline, CDR1 is MNHEY, CDR2 SMNVEV (reference sequence). The CDR3 covers 15 residues. The CDR3 is CASRSRDSINYGYTF. In DNA form, the CDR3 reads TGTGCCAGCAGGAGCCGGGACAGTATTAACTATGGCTACACCTTC.

The chain is built from TRBV4-1 and TRBJ2-1; tentatively, D is TRBD2 (7 bases). The germline V and J ends were trimmed by 1 base and 4 bases, with 20 bases remaining between them. Germline values: CDR1 MGHRA, CDR2 YSYEKL. The CDR3 extends over 18 amino acids. CDR3 in DNA: TGCGCCAGCAGCCAAGCCGCGCGGGGGCGGGGTACATACAATGAGCAGTTCTTC. Translating it yields CASSQAARGRGTYNEQFF.

The chain carries TRBV7-3 and TRBJ2-3, with D perhaps matching TRBD1 (5 bases). The V end was cut by 4 bases, the J end by 5 bases, with 19 bases between. The CDR3 is 16 amino acids. Germline V CDR1 and CDR2: SGHTA, FQGTGA. CDR3 nucleotide sequence: TGTGCCAGCAGCTCAATTTCCGGACAACCCGGAGATACGCAGTATTTT. As protein: CASSSISGQPGDTQYF.

This clone was recorded only once. The chain uses TRBV27 and TRBJ2-3; a weak D match, TRBD2 (6 bases). Germline V gene data show CDR1 as MNHEY and CDR2 as SMNVEV (reference sequence). The CDR3 length is 16 residues. V dropped 2 bases and J dropped 2 bases, with 14 bases sitting between them. CDR3 in DNA: TGTGCCAGCAGTTTAGGGGTAGCGGCTCTCACAGATACGCAGTATTTT. Translated: CASSLGVAALTDTQYF.

CDR3 bases: TGTGCCAGCAGTCCGGTTCGGACAGATACGCAGTATTTT. Translation: CASSPVRTDTQYF. V gene TRBV13 combines with J gene TRBJ2-3; D unclear. This CDR3 spans 13 amino acids. Germline CDR1 reads PRHDT; CDR2 reads FYEKMQ (reference sequence). With 6 bases removed from V and 3 bases from J, the gap between germline ends came to 10 bases.